These 27 T cell receptor beta chains came from one sample sequenced in a study of T cells in Graves' hyperthyroidism and ophthalmopathy. Researchers amplified the TCR beta CDR3 regions from RNA transcripts. The TCR CDR3 was amplified in a first-round RT-PCR using the HTBI primer set. Via MiXCR, TCRdb re-called the multiplex PCR reads, giving one row per CDR3 protein. The repertoire holds a few hundred thousand distinct CDR3 sequences, with less than 20% as singletons. Input material: blood. All receptors derive from a woman in her thirties with Graves' hyperthyroidism.

This clonotype was seen only a few times. The chain joins TRBV30 to TRBJ1-1, with 7 bases matching TRBD1. The length of the CDR3 is 14 residues. With 1 base clipped from V and 0 bases from J, the junction kept 2 bases outside the gene matches. Germline values: CDR1 GTSNPN, CDR2 SVGIG (reference sequence). The CDR3 spells CAWSDQGVNTEAFF. The CDR3 coding sequence is TGTGCCTGGAGTGACCAGGGGGTGAACACTGAAGCTTTCTTT.

The chain links TRBV5-5 to TRBJ2-2, with D perhaps matching TRBD2 (5 bases). The V gene lost 4 bases and the J gene lost 5 bases, with 18 bases spanning the gap. This CDR3 is built from 16 residues. The germline gives CDR1 SGHKS, CDR2 YYEKEE (reference sequence). The CDR3 coding sequence is TGTGCCAGCAGCCATGGTGGTCTACCGGGGACCGGGGAGCTGTTTTTT. Translated: CASSHGGLPGTGELFF.

Notes on this clonotype: A much more abundant neighbour one base away suggests this may be a read error. J is TRBJ1-1 and V is TRBV19, with D maybe TRBD1 (6 bases). CDR1 is LNHDA, CDR2 SQIVND, per germline (reference sequence). CDR3 length equals 15 residues. Written as DNA, the CDR3 is TGTGCCGGTAGTATAACAGGGTCCATGAACACTGAAGCTTTCTTT. This codes for CAGSITGSMNTEAFF.

The table lists this clonotype with a few counts. The chain recombines TRBV7-9 with TRBJ1-2, with a tentative D call TRBD1 (5 bases). Trimming shortened V by 4 bases and J by 4 bases, and 16 bases separated the two germline ends. Germline V gene data show CDR1 as SEHNR and CDR2 as FQNEAQ (reference sequence). The CDR3 length is 15 residues. The CDR3 bases are TGTGCCAGCAGCTCAGGCCTTCTCGGGGGCTATGGCTACACCTTC. This encodes CASSSGLLGGYGYTF. Filled out from reference TRBV7-9 and TRBJ1-2, the complete variable domain reads DTGVSQNPRHKITKRGQNVTFRCDPISEHNRLYWYRQTLGQGPEFLTYFQNEAQLEKSRLLSDRFSAERPKGSFSTLEIQRTEQGDSAMYLCASSSGLLGGYGYTFGSGTRLTVV.

This clonotype was recorded a few times. The V gene is TRBV29-1, the J gene TRBJ1-2, with 10 bases that match TRBD1. The junction had 6 bases not matched to a gene; V was cut back by 6 bases and J by 8 bases. Looked up from germline, CDR1 is SQVTM and CDR2 is ANQGSEA. The CDR3 contains 12 residues. CDR3 protein: CSVAGTGDGYTF. DNA of the CDR3: TGCAGCGTCGCCGGGACAGGGGACGGCTACACCTTC.

This chain uses TRBV27 with TRBJ2-1; tentative D call: TRBD1 (5 bases). This CDR3 comprises 16 residues. Germline V gene sequence: CDR1 MNHEY, CDR2 SMNVEV (reference sequence). V lost 7 bases, J lost 9 bases, and 25 bases lay in between. CDR3 region: CASKREGNRNRGEQFF. Here the CDR3 DNA reads TGTGCCAGCAAAAGAGAAGGGAATCGGAATAGGGGTGAGCAGTTCTTC.

This clonotype is a singleton in its sample. This clone may be a read error of a much larger clone one base away. The genes are TRBV6-1 and TRBJ2-7; D possibly corresponds to TRBD1 (5 bases). The J call is uncertain, as TRBJ2-1 better fits the DNA end. CDR1 and CDR2 (germline): MNHNS, SASEGT. The CDR3 consists of 13 residues. CDR3 in amino acids: CASSKDITYEQFF. CDR3 in DNA: TGTGCCAGCAGTAAGGACATTACCTACGAGCAGTTCTTC.

This clonotype came up many times. The V and J genes are TRBV2 and TRBJ1-1; D is ambiguous. Per the germline V gene, CDR1 is SNHLY and CDR2 is FYNNEI. Trimming stripped 7 bases from V and 3 bases from J, with 6 bases between. The CDR3 totals 11 residues. The CDR3 DNA sequence: TGTGCCAGCAAATCAGACACTGAAGCTTTCTTT. Translating gives CASKSDTEAFF.

This clonotype came up many times. The chain employs TRBV10-3 and TRBJ2-4; D is perhaps TRBD2 (7 bases). V lost 6 bases to trimming and J lost 8 bases, with 17 bases between them. The germline V gene encodes CDR1 ENHRY and CDR2 SYGVKD. This CDR3 region has 14 residues. The CDR3 DNA is TGTGCCATCAGGGGAGGGGGACATGGTGACATTCAGTACTTC. It encodes CAIRGGGHGDIQYF.

V usage is TRBV15 and J usage is TRBJ2-7; 14 nucleotides agree with TRBD2. Unmatched junction bases numbered 7, after V lost 3 bases and J lost 9 bases. Germline V gene lookup returns CDR1 LNHNV and CDR2 YYDKDF (reference sequence). The length of the CDR3 is 15 residues. The CDR3 DNA is TGTGCCACCAGCAGCCCGGGACTAGCGGGAGAAGTGCAGTACTTC. Its translation is CATSSPGLAGEVQYF.

This clonotype was observed a few times. The chain carries TRBV20-1 and TRBJ1-5; tentative D call: TRBD1 (5 bases). The CDR3 is 15 amino acids. Trimming took off 3 bases at V and 7 bases at J, with 19 bases between the two ends. Per the germline V gene, CDR1 is DFQATT and CDR2 is SNEGSKA (reference sequence). The CDR3 loop is CSASRLGTAEQPQHF. The CDR3 DNA sequence: TGCAGTGCTAGTCGGCTAGGGACTGCTGAGCAGCCCCAGCATTTT.

This chain connects TRBV30 to TRBJ2-3; D not resolved. This CDR3 region has 11 residues. V lost 4 bases and J lost 8, with 10 bases in between. CDR1 is GTSNPN and CDR2 is SVGIG in the germline V gene (reference sequence). As DNA, the CDR3 is TGTGCCTGGACCAAACAGCGTACGCAGTATTTT. Its translation: CAWTKQRTQYF. The full variable domain, rest sourced from reference TRBV30 and TRBJ2-3, is SQTIHQWPATLVQPVGSPLSLECTVEGTSNPNLYWYRQAAGRGLQLLFYSVGIGQISSEVPQNLSASRPQDRQFILSSKKLLLSDSGFYLCAWTKQRTQYFGPGTRLTVL.

This chain joins TRBV28 and TRBJ2-1; 7 bases agree with TRBD1. This CDR3 is 15 amino acids long. The germline V gene has CDR1 MDHEN and CDR2 SYDVKM. J was trimmed by 4 bases and V by 9 bases; bases with no gene match: 12. The CDR3 nucleotides are TGTGCCAGTCGACAGGGAACCCGCCGATACAATGAGCAGTTCTTC. It codes for CASRQGTRRYNEQFF.

This clonotype has a handful of counts. The chain's CDR3 is CASSSPDRASYNEQFF. CDR3 nucleotides: TGTGCCAGCAGCTCCCCGGACAGGGCTTCCTACAATGAGCAGTTCTTC. The V and J genes are TRBV7-9 and TRBJ2-1; 8 nucleotides match TRBD1. This CDR3 is built from 16 residues. The J segment lost 1 base and the V segment lost 4 bases, leaving 6 bases of the junction unmatched. Looked up from germline, CDR1 is SEHNR and CDR2 is FQNEAQ (reference sequence).

This clonotype showed up many times. The chain recombines TRBV28 with TRBJ2-7; D not resolved. From germline, CDR1 is MDHEN and CDR2 SYDVKM. This CDR3 comprises 10 residues. Deletions cut 6 bases from V and 4 bases from J, with 4 bases between. The CDR3 DNA sequence: TGTGCCAGCAGCCGTTACGAGCAGTACTTC. Its translation: CASSRYEQYF.

The table lists this clonotype with many counts. The DNA of the CDR3 is TGTGCCAGCAGCCAATTTACTGGGACAGACACTGAAGCTTTCTTT. This codes for CASSQFTGTDTEAFF. The chain joins TRBV16 to TRBJ1-1, with 7 nucleotides matching TRBD1. The junction had 5 bases not matched to a gene; V was cut back by 1 base and J by 3 bases. The germline gives CDR1 KGHSY, CDR2 FQNENV. The CDR3 contains 15 residues.

The chain employs TRBV6-2 or TRBV6-3 and TRBJ2-3; 13 bases map to TRBD2. CDR3 length equals 17 residues. The V segment lost 2 bases and the J segment 6 bases; nucleotides outside the gene matches: 8. Germline V CDR1 and CDR2: MNHEY, SVGEGT. The CDR3 bases are TGTGCCAGCAGTTACACTAGCGGGAGGGCCGGGGATGATACGCAGTATTTT. Its translation is CASSYTSGRAGDDTQYF.

This clonotype was seen ten or more times. J is TRBJ2-1 and V is TRBV12-3 or TRBV12-4; D is perhaps TRBD2 (6 bases). V was shortened by 5 bases and J by 3 bases, with 17 bases between the two germline ends. CDR3 length equals 16 residues. CDR3 loop: CASSPVAAGIYNEQFF. CDR3 nucleotides: TGTGCCAGCAGTCCCGTGGCTGCGGGGATCTACAATGAGCAGTTCTTC.

This clonotype was seen more than once but under ten times. Here the CDR3 DNA reads TGTGCCAGTACGCGATCAGGGGGGAGCAATCAGCCCCAGCATTTT. This codes for CASTRSGGSNQPQHF. The genes are TRBV19 and TRBJ1-5; TRBD1 agrees at 7 bases. The CDR3 loop spans 15 amino acids. V lost 7 bases to trimming and J lost 1 base; unmatched junction nucleotides: 7. Germline CDR1 is LNHDA and CDR2 is SQIVND (reference sequence).

This chain connects TRBV2 to TRBJ1-6; no firm D call. V was cut by 4 bases and J by 7 bases, with 8 bases left in between. The CDR3 extends over 13 amino acids. Looked up from germline, CDR1 is SNHLY and CDR2 is FYNNEI. The CDR3 loop reads CASSGGNNSPLHF. The CDR3 DNA sequence: TGTGCCAGCAGTGGTGGGAACAATTCACCCCTCCACTTT.

The gene calls are TRBV3-1 and TRBJ1-3; 10 nucleotides align to TRBD1. The J segment lost 13 bases and the V segment lost 4 bases, leaving 13 bases of the junction unmatched. CDR3 size: 15 residues. Germline V lookup: CDR1 LGHDT, CDR2 YNNKEL (reference sequence). Written as DNA, the CDR3 is TGTGCCAGCAGCCCCTTTCGACAGGGGGCCTCCGTTATATATTTT. It codes for CASSPFRQGASVIYF.

In this sample, this clonotype turned up many times. This chain links TRBV10-3 with TRBJ2-1; 10 positions match TRBD1. This CDR3 has 15 amino acids. Germline CDR1 and CDR2: ENHRY and SYGVKD. V lost 5 bases to trimming and J lost 8 bases; unmatched junction nucleotides: 9. CDR3 in amino acids: CAISNRDRGGDEQFF. CDR3 coding DNA: TGTGCCATCAGTAACCGGGACAGGGGAGGGGATGAGCAGTTCTTC.

This clonotype has at least ten counts. The chain couples TRBV7-9 to TRBJ2-7; D gene ambiguous. This CDR3 contains 14 residues. V gave up 8 bases and J gave up 0 bases, with 14 bases separating them. Germline V CDR1 and CDR2: SEHNR, FQNEAQ (reference sequence). In DNA form, the CDR3 reads TGTGCCAGCGGACCTGAGCTGAACTCCTACGAGCAGTACTTC. This encodes CASGPELNSYEQYF.

This clonotype was picked up many times. The chain joins TRBV7-2 to TRBJ2-7, with TRBD1 matching over 10 bases. The CDR3 loop spans 15 amino acids. Germline trimming cut 3 bases from V and 3 bases from J; bases unmatched to any gene: 5. Germline CDR1 reads SGHTA; CDR2 reads FQGNSA. The DNA of the CDR3 is TGTGCCAGCAGCTTCGACAGGGGGCCTCTCTACGAGCAGTACTTC. This encodes CASSFDRGPLYEQYF. Full variable domain (missing parts from reference TRBV7-2 and TRBJ2-7): GAGVSQSPSNKVTEKGKDVELRCDPISGHTALYWYRQSLGQGLEFLIYFQGNSAPDKSGLPSDRFSAERTGGSVSTLTIQRTQQEDSAVYLCASSFDRGPLYEQYFGPGTRLTVT.

This clonotype was observed many times. The J gene is TRBJ2-2, the V gene TRBV12-3 or TRBV12-4, with TRBD2 matching 9 bases. The CDR3 has 16 amino acids. The J segment lost 2 bases and the V segment lost 6 bases, leaving 7 bases of the junction unmatched. The CDR3 DNA is TGTGCCAGCAGCCCCGGACTAGCGACAAACACCGGGGAGCTGTTTTTT. This gives the protein CASSPGLATNTGELFF.

The CDR3: CAWSVGIHEQFF. The CDR3 nucleotides read TGTGCCTGGAGTGTAGGCATCCATGAGCAGTTCTTC. The V and J genes are TRBV30 and TRBJ2-1; D not resolved. V lost 0 bases and J lost 8, with 8 bases in between. The germline CDR1 and CDR2 sequences are GTSNPN and SVGIG (reference sequence). This CDR3 spans 12 amino acids.

This clonotype has a count of ten or more. The V gene is TRBV5-1, the J gene TRBJ1-1; no definite D call. V was cut by 0 bases and J by 3 bases, with 9 bases left in between. Germline V gives CDR1 SGHRS, CDR2 YFSETQ. The CDR3 runs to 14 residues. This CDR3 is CASSLGQAYTEAFF. In DNA form, the CDR3 reads TGCGCCAGCAGCTTGGGTCAGGCCTACACTGAAGCTTTCTTT.